There are a few counts of the clone carrying this TCR beta chain. CDR3 length equals 14 residues. Germline lookup yields CDR1 SGHRS and CDR2 YFSETQ. Trimming removed 4 bases from V and 5 bases from J; junction bases left unmatched: 5. This specimen comes from a study of identical twins. From the 5' RACE reads, TCRdb called clonotypes with MiXCR, one entry per CDR3 protein. In the table there are around 960,000 distinct CDR3 sequences, 9% to 15% of which are singletons. These data also formed part of another study, on yellow fever vaccine responses in identical twins.

Sequences were obtained from PBMCs. The sequence came from a woman aged 18-29 years in good health. The J gene is TRBJ2-1, the V gene TRBV5-1; TRBD2 aligns across 8 bases. For the CDR3, the DNA is TGCGCCAGCAGCCCTAGCGGGTTAAACAATGAGCAGTTCTTC. This codes for CASSPSGLNNEQFF.